Each of the 22 T cell receptor beta chains below was sequenced from the same sample in a study of blood T cell repertoires in COVID-19. Profiled with immunoSEQ multiplex PCR; TCRdb holds only in-frame clones, not every one. The sample yields 150,000 to 200,000 clones, around 84% seen once. The sequencing input was peripheral blood. These receptor sequences come from a woman aged 70-85 years with COVID-19, enrolled during active disease.

This chain connects TRBV11-2 to TRBJ2-1, with D possibly being TRBD2 (6 bases). Germline assignment: CDR1 SGHAT and CDR2 FQNNGV. V was pared by 5 bases and J by 0 bases, with 11 bases between. The CDR3 consists of 15 residues. Here the CDR3 reads CASSAQTSSYNEQFF. The CDR3 DNA follows: TGTGCCAGCAGCGCCCAGACTAGCTCCTACAATGAGCAGTTCTTC.

The chain couples TRBV18 to TRBJ2-5; D not resolved. The length of the CDR3 is 13 residues. Germline V gene data show CDR1 as KGHSH and CDR2 as LQKENI. With 2 bases removed from V and 5 bases from J, the gap between germline ends came to 9 bases. CDR3 region: CASSPGTSETQYF. Here the CDR3 DNA reads TGTGCCAGCTCACCAGGTACTTCGGAGACCCAGTACTTC.

Here the CDR3 reads CASSSDRAEAFF. The CDR3 nucleotides read TGTGCCAGCAGCTCGGACAGGGCGGAAGCTTTCTTT. The chain joins TRBV5-5 to TRBJ1-1; 8 bases line up with TRBD1. The CDR3 contains 12 residues. V was clipped by 3 bases and J by 8 bases; unmatched bases: 3. Germline V gives CDR1 SGHKS, CDR2 YYEKEE (reference sequence). Looking up the rest from reference TRBV5-5 and TRBJ1-1 gives the full variable domain: DAGVTQSPTHLIKTRGQQVTLRCSPISGHKSVSWYQQVLGQGPQFIFQYYEKEERGRGNFPDRFSARQFPNYSSELNVNALLLGDSALYLCASSSDRAEAFFGQGTRLTVV.

The rearrangement uses TRBV18 and TRBJ2-1; 10 nucleotides align to TRBD1. The CDR3 contains 15 residues. Looked up from germline, CDR1 is KGHSH and CDR2 is LQKENI. The ends lost 1 base at V and 7 bases at J; junction bases unmatched: 4. CDR3 in DNA: TGTGCCAGCTCACCACAGGGACAGGGGCGAAATGAGCAGTTCTTC. This encodes CASSPQGQGRNEQFF. Looking up the rest from reference TRBV18 and TRBJ2-1 gives the full variable domain: NAGVMQNPRHLVRRRGQEARLRCSPMKGHSHVYWYRQLPEEGLKFMVYLQKENIIDESGMPKERFSAEFPKEGPSILRIQQVVRGDSAAYFCASSPQGQGRNEQFFGPGTRLTVL.

This clone was recorded a few times. CDR3: CASSPSSYNEQFF. The CDR3 nucleotides read TGTGCCAGCAGCCCGAGCTCCTACAATGAGCAGTTCTTC. The V and J genes are TRBV3-1 (or the pseudogene TRBV3-2) and TRBJ2-1; unclear D gene. The CDR3 has 13 amino acids. V was shortened by 4 bases and J by 0 bases, with 4 bases between the two germline ends. The germline gives CDR1 LGHDT, CDR2 YNNKEL (reference sequence).

Only one count was recorded for this clone. The chain links TRBV5-1 to TRBJ2-2; a weak D match, TRBD2 (6 bases). Trimming took 4 bases from V and 3 from J, leaving 13 bases between them. In germline, CDR1 is SGHRS, CDR2 YFSETQ. The CDR3 has 15 amino acids. CDR3 sequence: CASSLAGRDTGELFF. The CDR3 region has the DNA TGCGCCAGCAGCCTTGCGGGGAGAGACACCGGGGAGCTGTTTTTT.

The CDR3 here is CAWSQGGSDLGSPLHF. The CDR3 bases are TGTGCCTGGAGCCAGGGAGGATCGGATCTCGGTTCACCCCTCCACTTT. The chain links TRBV30 to TRBJ1-6; TRBD1 is a possible D gene (5 bases). The germline V gene encodes CDR1 GTSNPN and CDR2 SVGIG (reference sequence). Trimming removed 3 bases from V and 9 bases from J, with 21 bases in between. The CDR3 is 16 amino acids.

CDR3 residues: CASSPVDSNQPQHF. Written as DNA, the CDR3 is TGTGCCAGCTCACCAGTCGACTCCAATCAGCCCCAGCATTTT. The chain uses TRBV18 and TRBJ1-5; no clear D gene. Germline V gene lookup returns CDR1 KGHSH and CDR2 LQKENI. This CDR3 has 14 amino acids. V was shortened by 2 bases and J by 3 bases, with 8 bases between the two germline ends.

V usage is TRBV14 and J usage is TRBJ2-1; TRBD1 matches at 9 bases. This CDR3 has 15 residues. J lost 8 bases, V lost 5 bases, and 10 bases had no gene match. Looked up from germline, CDR1 is SGHDN and CDR2 is FVKESK. The CDR3 DNA follows: TGTGCCAGCAGCGTCGGGACAGGGTACAGCTATGAGCAGTTCTTC. Its translation is CASSVGTGYSYEQFF.

This clone was observed a single time. The chain is built from TRBV5-4 and TRBJ2-7; D unclear. Germline V gene data show CDR1 as SGHNT and CDR2 as YYREEE (reference sequence). The germline V and J ends were trimmed by 0 bases and 2 bases, with 9 bases remaining between them. This CDR3 comprises 14 residues. This chain's CDR3 is CASSLDGSTYEQYF. The CDR3 nucleotides are TGTGCCAGCAGCTTGGACGGTTCGACCTACGAGCAGTACTTC.

The chain couples TRBV18 to TRBJ1-2; D is perhaps TRBD1 (5 bases). The ends were cut back, 6 bases at V and 6 bases at J, with 17 bases in the middle. The CDR3 has 14 amino acids. Germline CDR1 is KGHSH and CDR2 is LQKENI. The CDR3 spells CASSPDSEGHGYTF. The CDR3, as DNA: TGTGCCAGCTCCCCCGACAGCGAAGGGCATGGCTACACCTTC. The variable domain in full, completed from reference TRBV18 and TRBJ1-2, reads NAGVMQNPRHLVRRRGQEARLRCSPMKGHSHVYWYRQLPEEGLKFMVYLQKENIIDESGMPKERFSAEFPKEGPSILRIQQVVRGDSAAYFCASSPDSEGHGYTFGSGTRLTVV.

The chain is built from TRBV5-6 and TRBJ1-4; 9 bases map to TRBD1. CDR1 SGHDT and CDR2 YYEEEE come from the germline V gene. Unmatched junction bases numbered 12, after V lost 3 bases and J lost 0 bases. This CDR3 region has 19 residues. CDR3: CASSYLTPGQGTTNEKLFF. CDR3 coding DNA: TGTGCCAGCAGCTATCTTACCCCGGGACAGGGAACAACTAATGAAAAACTGTTTTTT. The whole variable domain, remainder taken from reference TRBV5-6 and TRBJ1-4, is DAGVTQSPTHLIKTRGQQVTLRCSPKSGHDTVSWYQQALGQGPQFIFQYYEEEERQRGNFPDRFSGHQFPNYSSELNVNALLLGDSALYLCASSYLTPGQGTTNEKLFFGSGTQLSVL.

The chain joins TRBV2 to TRBJ1-5, with 7 positions matching TRBD1. CDR1 and CDR2 (germline): SNHLY, FYNNEI. This CDR3 has 15 residues. Trimming at V came to 1 base and at J to 5 bases, leaving 5 bases not matched to a gene. The CDR3 sequence: CASSEDRGRYQPQHF. The CDR3 bases are TGTGCCAGCAGTGAAGACAGGGGTAGATATCAGCCCCAGCATTTT.

The V and J genes are TRBV24-1 and TRBJ2-2; TRBD1 is a possible D gene (5 bases). This CDR3 region has 14 residues. Trimming removed 2 bases from V and 8 bases from J, with 11 bases in between. Germline CDR1 KGHDR, CDR2 SFDVKD. The CDR3 DNA follows: TGTGCCACCAGTGATTACCCCAGGGTGGGGGAGCTGTTTTTT. Protein product: CATSDYPRVGELFF.

The gene calls are TRBV28 and TRBJ1-4; 8 bases fit TRBD1. The CDR3 consists of 15 residues. The V and J ends lost 5 bases and 6 bases, in that order; junction bases with no gene match: 8. Per the germline V gene, CDR1 is MDHEN and CDR2 is SYDVKM. CDR3 sequence: CASSTAGTGYEKLFF. The CDR3 DNA follows: TGTGCCAGCAGTACCGCCGGGACAGGCTATGAAAAACTGTTTTTT.

V and J are TRBV5-5 and TRBJ1-1; D unclear. This CDR3 region has 14 residues. Looked up from germline, CDR1 is SGHKS and CDR2 is YYEKEE (reference sequence). V lost 1 base, J lost 2 bases, and 9 bases lay in between. The CDR3 region is CASSLIQSNTEAFF. CDR3 sequence (DNA): TGTGCCAGCAGCTTGATCCAGTCCAACACTGAAGCTTTCTTT.

The chain carries TRBV6-1 and TRBJ1-1; tentative D call: TRBD1 (5 bases). V lost 0 bases and J 11 bases, leaving 13 bases between the germline ends. The length of the CDR3 is 13 residues. Germline CDR1 reads MNHNS; CDR2 reads SASEGT. CDR3 in amino acids: CASSEALGGRAFF. CDR3 DNA sequence: TGTGCCAGCAGTGAAGCGCTGGGGGGAAGGGCTTTCTTT.

The chain employs TRBV30 and TRBJ2-7; 8 nucleotides agree with TRBD1. The CDR3 consists of 16 residues. Germline-derived CDR1 and CDR2 are GTSNPN and SVGIG (reference sequence). The ends lost 2 bases at V and 3 bases at J; junction bases unmatched: 12. Here the CDR3 reads CAWSTLRTGKIYEQYF. The DNA of the CDR3 is TGTGCCTGGAGTACGCTTCGGACAGGGAAGATCTACGAGCAGTACTTC.

This clone appeared a single time. The genes are TRBV10-1 and TRBJ2-1; TRBD1 might be the D (7 bases). The V gene's germline CDR1 is WNHNN and CDR2 SYGVQD (reference sequence). The CDR3 is 15 amino acids. V was shortened by 5 bases and J by 7 bases, with 18 bases between the two germline ends. In nucleotides, the CDR3 is TGCGCCAGCAGTACAGGGGAGCGGGTAAGGAATGAGCAGTTCTTC. Protein: CASSTGERVRNEQFF.

The chain joins TRBV29-1 to TRBJ1-4; the D gene is possibly TRBD1 (5 bases). V lost 3 bases and J lost 6, with 20 bases in between. The germline V gene has CDR1 SQVTM and CDR2 ANQGSEA. The CDR3 is 16 residues long. The CDR3 DNA follows: TGCAGCGTTGAGCCCATCTCGACGGCAGGGCATGAAAAACTGTTTTTT. Its translation is CSVEPISTAGHEKLFF.

The genes are TRBV7-9 and TRBJ1-5, with unresolved D. Germline CDR1 is SEHNR and CDR2 is FQNEAQ (reference sequence). The CDR3 extends over 14 amino acids. Trimming took off 2 bases at V and 3 bases at J, with 8 bases between the two ends. As DNA, the CDR3 is TGTGCCAGCAGCTTACCAGGCATCAATCAGCCCCAGCATTTT. Its translation is CASSLPGINQPQHF. Full variable domain (rest looked up from reference TRBV7-9 and TRBJ1-5): DTGVSQNPRHKITKRGQNVTFRCDPISEHNRLYWYRQTLGQGPEFLTYFQNEAQLEKSRLLSDRFSAERPKGSFSTLEIQRTEQGDSAMYLCASSLPGINQPQHFGDGTRLSIL.

The genes are TRBV7-6 and TRBJ2-7; D might be TRBD1 (7 bases). This CDR3 has 16 residues. CDR1 is SGHVS and CDR2 is FNYEAQ in the germline V gene. Trimming shortened V by 0 bases and J by 6 bases, and 18 bases separated the two germline ends. The CDR3 coding sequence is TGTGCCAGCAGCTTAGCACCCAGGGGGGCGTATGGCGAGCAGTACTTC. This encodes CASSLAPRGAYGEQYF.